Each of the 5 T cell receptor beta chains below was sequenced from the same sample in a study of vaccination effects on CD4 cells after COVID-19 (dated by TCRdb to between 2021 and 2024). Their cognate antigens are unknown. After less than 13 days of culture, CD4+ T cells were isolated with the EasySep CD4+ T cell isolation kit. Each participant got two doses of an mRNA SARS-CoV-2 vaccine, either BNT162b2 or mRNA-1273. Libraries were constructed by the immunoSEQ multiplex PCR assay. TCRdb obtained this table from immuneACCESS and retained in-frame rearrangements with V and J assigned. These tables miss some clones; where compared with another copy, unresolved V genes account for less than half of the shortfall, and the remainder is unexplained. The sample records some 30,000 clones, 70% to 75% of which are singletons. The leading ten clones occupy about 15% of the sample. The material sequenced was CD4+ T cells from PBMCs cultured without peptide, taken after COVID-19 vaccination. The receptors were sampled from a human donor who received a COVID-19 vaccine.

This rearrangement joins TRBV4-1 to TRBJ1-4, with 10 bases identical to TRBD1. The CDR3 length is 15 residues. Germline V gives CDR1 MGHRA, CDR2 YSYEKL. V shed 2 bases and J 8 bases; nucleotides not matched to a gene: 5. CDR3 sequence: CASSQSGTGVEKLFF. The CDR3, as DNA: TGCGCCAGCAGCCAATCCGGGACAGGGGTGGAAAAACTGTTTTTT.

The genes are TRBV7-6 and TRBJ2-6; a weak D match, TRBD1 (5 bases). Germline CDR1 SGHVS, CDR2 FNYEAQ. The CDR3 is 15 amino acids. V was pared by 0 bases and J by 3 bases, with 6 bases between. The CDR3 nucleotides are TGTGCCAGCAGCTTAGCAGGGGTTGGGGCCAACGTCCTGACTTTC. This sequence encodes CASSLAGVGANVLTF.

This clone was recorded once. This chain uses TRBV5-8 with TRBJ2-4; 8 positions match TRBD2. V lost 7 bases, J lost 0 bases, and 12 bases stayed unmatched. Germline-derived CDR1 and CDR2 are SGHTS and YDEGEE. The CDR3 contains 17 residues. CDR3 sequence reads: CASPGGRAGVAKNIQYF. The CDR3 DNA is TGTGCCAGCCCCGGGGGGCGAGCGGGAGTAGCCAAAAACATTCAGTACTTC.

V is TRBV5-1 and J is TRBJ1-2; 7 bases agree with TRBD1. V was pared by 4 bases and J by 6 bases, with 3 bases of the junction left unmatched. Germline values: CDR1 SGHRS, CDR2 YFSETQ. This CDR3 contains 12 residues. For the CDR3, the DNA is TGCGCCAGCAGCGGGGACAGACATGGCTACACCTTC. This translates into CASSGDRHGYTF.

The chain employs TRBV2 and TRBJ1-1; 10 nucleotides line up with TRBD1. J gave up 0 bases and V 7 bases, and 5 bases lay outside the gene matches. The germline CDR1 and CDR2 sequences are SNHLY and FYNNEI. The CDR3 is 15 amino acids. The CDR3 loop is CASKVGQGMNTEAFF. The CDR3 DNA follows: TGTGCCAGCAAAGTGGGACAGGGGATGAACACTGAAGCTTTCTTT.